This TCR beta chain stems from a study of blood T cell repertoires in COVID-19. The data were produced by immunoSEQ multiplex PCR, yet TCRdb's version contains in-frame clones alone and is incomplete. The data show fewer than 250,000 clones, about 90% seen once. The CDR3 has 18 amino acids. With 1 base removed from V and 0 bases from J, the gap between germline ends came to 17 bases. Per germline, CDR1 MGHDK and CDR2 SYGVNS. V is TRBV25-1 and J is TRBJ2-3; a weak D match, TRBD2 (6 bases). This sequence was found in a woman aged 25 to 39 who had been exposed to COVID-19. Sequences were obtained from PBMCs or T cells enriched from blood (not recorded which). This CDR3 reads CASSESFLAGTSTDTQYF. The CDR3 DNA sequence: TGTGCCAGCAGTGAATCGTTTCTGGCCGGGACTAGCACAGATACGCAGTATTTT.